Detailed here is one T cell receptor (beta chain). One entry per CDR3 protein, called by TCRdb with MiXCR from the 5' RACE reads. Of 450,000 to 650,000 distinct CDR3 sequences in the sample, around 20% were seen once. The data belong to a study of T-cell memory formation after mild COVID-19. Trimming left V 2 bases short and J 3 bases short, with 11 bases between. Germline V gene sequence: CDR1 SGDLS, CDR2 YYNGEE. The CDR3 runs to 14 residues. The TCR sequence derives from an adult woman who had mild COVID-19 (a few samples of this study predate the infection). Cell type and time point are not known. The chain is built from TRBV9 and TRBJ2-5, with D possibly matching TRBD1 (6 bases). The specimen sequenced was PBMCs or a T cell subset sorted from them (not recorded which). The CDR3 DNA is TGTGCCAGCAGCGTTCAGGGGCTCGAAGAGACCCAGTACTTC. It is translated as CASSVQGLEETQYF.